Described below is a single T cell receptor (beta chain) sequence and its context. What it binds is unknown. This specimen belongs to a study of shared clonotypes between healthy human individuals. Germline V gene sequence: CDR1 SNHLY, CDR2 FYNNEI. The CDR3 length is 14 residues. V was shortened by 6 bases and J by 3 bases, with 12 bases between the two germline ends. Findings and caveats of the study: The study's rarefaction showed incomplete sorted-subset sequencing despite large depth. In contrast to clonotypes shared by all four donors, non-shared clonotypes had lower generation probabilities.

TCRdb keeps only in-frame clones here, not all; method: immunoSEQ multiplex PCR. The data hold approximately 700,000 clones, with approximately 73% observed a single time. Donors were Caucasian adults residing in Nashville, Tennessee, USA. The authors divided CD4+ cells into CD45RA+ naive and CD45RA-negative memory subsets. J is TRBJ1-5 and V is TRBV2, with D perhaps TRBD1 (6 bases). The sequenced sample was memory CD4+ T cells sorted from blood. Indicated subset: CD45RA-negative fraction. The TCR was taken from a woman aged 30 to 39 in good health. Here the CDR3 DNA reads TGTGCCAGCAGCGAGGGGGGACCCAATCAGCCCCAGCATTTT. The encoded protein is CASSEGGPNQPQHF.